The 7 T cell receptor beta chains presented below share a single source sample, sequenced in a study of blood T cell repertoires in COVID-19. Measured with immunoSEQ multiplex PCR; TCRdb has only the in-frame clones, and not every one. The sample includes about 360,000 clones, around 80% seen only once; the top ten take 2.5% to 3%. Material for sequencing was peripheral blood. These receptors all stem from a man aged 25-40 years with active or convalescent COVID-19.

This chain uses TRBV4-1 with TRBJ2-1, with 8 bases fitting TRBD2. Germline V gene sequence: CDR1 MGHRA, CDR2 YSYEKL. Unmatched junction bases numbered 6, after V lost 0 bases and J lost 5 bases. The CDR3 loop spans 16 amino acids. The CDR3 bases are TGCGCCAGCAGCCAAGATCAGCGGGGGATCAACAATGAGCAGTTCTTC. Encoded protein: CASSQDQRGINNEQFF.

The chain links TRBV24-1 to TRBJ2-1; 7 bases are shared with TRBD2. Per the germline V gene, CDR1 is KGHDR and CDR2 is SFDVKD. The CDR3 length is 16 residues. J lost 7 bases, V lost 2 bases, and 10 bases had no gene match. DNA for the CDR3: TGTGCCACCAGTGATTCACGAGGGAGGGAAGAAAATGAGCAGTTCTTC. Its protein product is CATSDSRGREENEQFF.

The chain is built from TRBV30 and TRBJ2-2; 8 bases are a match to TRBD1. V was pared by 5 bases and J by 5 bases, with 4 bases of the junction left unmatched. This CDR3 is 13 amino acids long. Germline CDR1 is GTSNPN and CDR2 is SVGIG (reference sequence). The CDR3 DNA follows: TGTGCCTGGGCGGGACAGGAGACCGGGGAGCTGTTTTTT. Translated, it gives CAWAGQETGELFF.

The rearrangement uses TRBV6-5 and TRBJ1-6; 10 bases are shared with TRBD1. This CDR3 is 16 amino acids long. Trimming removed 2 bases from V and 12 bases from J; junction bases left unmatched: 10. Germline CDR1 reads MNHEY; CDR2 reads SVGAGI. The CDR3 DNA is TGTGCCAGCAGTTACCGTTCGGGACAGGGGCCAGGACCCCTCCACTTT. As protein: CASSYRSGQGPGPLHF.

The chain is built from TRBV7-3 and TRBJ1-2; a weak D match, TRBD1 (5 bases). V lost 2 bases to trimming and J lost 1 base, with 11 bases between them. Germline V lookup: CDR1 SGHTA, CDR2 FQGTGA. The CDR3 length is 15 residues. The CDR3 DNA reads as TGTGCCAGCAGCTTATCGGCAGGGCTTAACTATGGCTACACCTTC. Amino acid sequence: CASSLSAGLNYGYTF.

This clone was seen a handful of times. This sequence joins TRBV6-5 and TRBJ2-7; D is perhaps TRBD2 (6 bases). The length of the CDR3 is 15 residues. V was pared by 2 bases and J by 1 base, with 12 bases between. Per germline, CDR1 MNHEY and CDR2 SVGAGI. CDR3 bases: TGTGCCAGCAGTTACGGAGGGACGGCTTCCTACGAGCAGTACTTC. Its protein is CASSYGGTASYEQYF.

This chain connects TRBV30 to TRBJ2-2; 9 positions match TRBD1. The CDR3 has 14 residues. Trimming cost V 2 bases and J 13 bases; bases outside gene matches: 11. The V gene's germline CDR1 is GTSNPN and CDR2 SVGIG (reference sequence). The CDR3 DNA follows: TGTGCCTGGAGTTACCTACAGGGGGCCCCCTTGCTGTTTTTT. Protein product: CAWSYLQGAPLLFF.